The 24 T cell receptor beta chains below were found in one sample sequenced in a study of CD8 T cells in ankylosing spondylitis. TCRdb reprocessed the 5' RACE reads with MiXCR, giving one entry per CDR3 protein. This sample has some 92,000 distinct CDR3 sequences, with more than 25% found just once. The sequencing sample was made of blood, either unsorted or a sorted T cell fraction (not recorded which). The receptors were sampled from a male donor with ankylosing spondylitis or in good health (not recorded which).

The chain uses TRBV21-1 and TRBJ2-1; the D segment call TRBD2 is taken from the table without a DNA check. TRBV21-1 is a known pseudogene. The CDR3 length is 17 residues. The CDR3: CAYPKGGLSVQYNEQFF. DNA of the CDR3: TGTGCCTATCCGAAGGGGGGGCTCTCGGTTCAGTACAATGAGCAGTTCTTC.

The CDR3 DNA reads as TGTGCCACACTAGGAGCAGGGGATCAGCCCCAGCATTTT. Its protein product is CATLGAGDQPQHF. The chain joins TRBV10-3 to TRBJ1-5, with a possible D match to TRBD1 (6 bases). V was pared by 10 bases and J by 5 bases, with 15 bases between. CDR3 length equals 13 residues. CDR1 is ENHRY and CDR2 is SYGVKD in the germline V gene.

The chain is built from TRBV20-1 and TRBJ2-2; 11 nucleotides line up with TRBD1. Germline values: CDR1 DFQATT, CDR2 SNEGSKA (reference sequence). The CDR3 totals 16 residues. V gave up 6 bases and J gave up 6 bases; unmatched junction bases: 12. CDR3 residues: CSAEEVGTGGAGELFF. In DNA form, the CDR3 reads TGCAGTGCAGAGGAAGTTGGGACAGGGGGAGCCGGGGAGCTGTTTTTT.

The genes are TRBV5-1 and TRBJ2-7; the D is unclear. The germline CDR1 and CDR2 sequences are SGHRS and YFSETQ. The CDR3 contains 13 residues. Trimming took 0 bases from V and 6 from J, leaving 10 bases between them. DNA for the CDR3: TGCGCCAGCAGCTTGGGTCCGGCTTTCGAGCAGTACGTC. It specifies CASSLGPAFEQYV.

The V and J genes are TRBV11-2 and TRBJ2-2; maybe TRBD2 (6 bases). This CDR3 is 14 amino acids long. Germline values: CDR1 SGHAT, CDR2 FQNNGV. V was clipped by 3 bases and J by 2 bases, with 7 bases between them. CDR3 sequence (DNA): TGTGCCAGCAGCTTGGGGACTAACACCGGGGAGCTGTTTTTT. Translation: CASSLGTNTGELFF.

The rearrangement links TRBV5-1 to TRBJ2-2; D uncertain. Germline V gene sequence: CDR1 SGHRS, CDR2 YFSETQ. Trimming removed 3 bases at V and 8 bases at J, with 20 bases between. The CDR3 covers 16 residues. The CDR3 reads CASSSRAHRPAGELFF. DNA for the CDR3: TGCGCCAGCAGCTCCCGGGCGCACCGACCCGCGGGGGAGCTGTTTTTT.

A few counts support this clonotype. This sequence joins TRBV29-1 and TRBJ1-4; D is ambiguous. Between the trimmed V and J ends, which lost 7 bases and 0 bases, there was a span of 15 bases. Germline CDR1 reads SQVTM; CDR2 reads ANQGSEA. CDR3 size: 15 residues. The CDR3 reads CSANSLGATNEKLFF. CDR3 DNA: TGCAGCGCTAATTCTCTCGGAGCAACTAATGAAAAACTGTTTTTT.

This clonotype has only a few counts. This sequence joins TRBV10-2 and TRBJ2-6; D not resolved. The ends were cut back, 0 bases at V and 0 bases at J, with 9 bases in the middle. Germline CDR1 is WSHSY and CDR2 is SAAADI. The CDR3 has 17 residues. CDR3 coding DNA: TGCGCCAGCAGTGAGTCGATCCCTAGCTCTGGGGCCAACGTCCTGACTTTC. Protein sequence: CASSESIPSSGANVLTF.

The chain employs TRBV5-1 and TRBJ2-2, with 12 bases aligning to TRBD2. With 0 bases clipped from V and 4 bases from J, the junction kept 4 bases outside the gene matches. Germline CDR1 reads SGHRS; CDR2 reads YFSETQ. The CDR3 spans 17 residues. CDR3 region: CASSLGLAGVSTGELFF. Here the CDR3 DNA reads TGCGCCAGCAGCTTGGGACTAGCGGGGGTGTCCACCGGGGAGCTGTTTTTT.

The chain couples TRBV7-8 to TRBJ1-1; TRBD1 is a possible D gene (5 bases). Looked up from germline, CDR1 is SGHVS and CDR2 is FQNEAQ. CDR3 length: 16 amino acids. Trimming cost V 4 bases and J 0 bases, with 15 bases left between them. The CDR3: CASSYGLRGLNTEAFF. CDR3 bases: TGTGCCAGCAGCTACGGCCTGCGGGGCCTGAACACTGAAGCTTTCTTT. The full variable domain, completed using reference TRBV7-8 and TRBJ1-1, is GAGVSQSPRYKVAKRGQDVALRCDPISGHVSLFWYQQALGQGPEFLTYFQNEAQLDKSGLPSDRFFAERPEGSVSTLKIQRTQQEDSAVYLCASSYGLRGLNTEAFFGQGTRLTVV.

The chain carries TRBV5-1 and TRBJ2-6, with a possible D match to TRBD1 (5 bases). V lost 1 base and J lost 0, with 11 bases in between. This CDR3 has 17 residues. Germline V gives CDR1 SGHRS, CDR2 YFSETQ. CDR3 region: CASSLSTGYSGANVLTF. The CDR3 DNA reads as TGCGCCAGCAGCTTGTCTACAGGCTACTCTGGGGCCAACGTCCTGACTTTC.

The chain uses TRBV5-5 and TRBJ1-5, with a possible D match to TRBD1 (6 bases). Germline values: CDR1 SGHKS, CDR2 YYEKEE (reference sequence). V dropped 1 base and J dropped 1 base, with 9 bases sitting between them. The CDR3 length is 15 residues. Here the CDR3 DNA reads TGTGCCAGCAGCTTGAACAGGGACAGCAATCAGCCCCAGCATTTT. Translated, it gives CASSLNRDSNQPQHF.

This chain links TRBV5-1 with TRBJ2-2, with 7 positions matching TRBD1. The germline CDR1 and CDR2 sequences are SGHRS and YFSETQ. J gave up 2 bases and V 0 bases, and 10 bases lay outside the gene matches. This CDR3 spans 18 amino acids. CDR3 DNA: TGCGCCAGCAGCTTGGTCTCCGGGACAGCAGTTAACACCGGGGAGCTGTTTTTT. Its protein product is CASSLVSGTAVNTGELFF.

This chain joins TRBV9 and TRBJ2-1; no definite D call. This CDR3 contains 12 residues. The germline V gene encodes CDR1 SGDLS and CDR2 YYNGEE. With 2 bases removed from V and 10 bases from J, the gap between germline ends came to 10 bases. The CDR3 DNA is TGTGCCAGCAGCGTCGTCGTGGGGGAGCAGTTCTTC. This codes for CASSVVVGEQFF.

The CDR3 sequence is CASSGNEQFF. CDR3 DNA: TGTGCCAGCTCAGGTAATGAGCAGTTCTTC. This chain joins TRBV18 and TRBJ2-1; D remains unclear. V lost 5 bases and J 7 bases, leaving 3 bases between the germline ends. This CDR3 has 10 amino acids. The V gene's germline CDR1 is KGHSH and CDR2 LQKENI.

The CDR3 DNA follows: TGTGCCAGCAGTGCGGCCTCGGCGGCCACCGGGGAGCTGTTTTTT. This codes for CASSAASAATGELFF. This chain joins TRBV12-3 or TRBV12-4 and TRBJ2-2, with D uncertain. Trimming stripped 5 bases from V and 4 bases from J, with 14 bases between. This CDR3 has 15 residues.

In DNA, the CDR3 is TGTGCCAGCAGCTCCTTAAGCGACAATGAGCAGTTCTTC. As protein: CASSSLSDNEQFF. The chain uses TRBV7-6 and TRBJ2-1; D is ambiguous. V was trimmed by 4 bases and J by 5 bases, leaving 9 bases between them. Germline V CDR1 and CDR2: SGHVS, FNYEAQ. This CDR3 has 13 amino acids. Full variable domain (outside the CDR3, taken from reference TRBV7-6 and TRBJ2-1): GAGVSQSPRYKVTKRGQDVALRCDPISGHVSLYWYRQALGQGPEFLTYFNYEAQQDKSGLPNDRFSAERPEGSISTLTIQRTEQRDSAMYRCASSSLSDNEQFFGPGTRLTVL.

This clonotype was seen just once. This rearrangement joins TRBV9 to TRBJ2-1; D not resolved. CDR1 and CDR2 from the germline V gene are SGDLS and YYNGEE. Trimming took 4 bases from V and 6 from J, leaving 23 bases between them. The length of the CDR3 is 17 residues. DNA for the CDR3: TGTGCCAGCAGCACCGCCATTAATACTATAACAAGCAATGAGCAGTTCTTC. Translated, it gives CASSTAINTITSNEQFF. Variable domain in full (rest from reference TRBV9 and TRBJ2-1): DSGVTQTPKHLITATGQRVTLRCSPRSGDLSVYWYQQSLDQGLQFLIQYYNGEERAKGNILERFSAQQFPDLHSELNLSSLELGDSALYFCASSTAINTITSNEQFFGPGTRLTVL.

This clonotype was observed a few times. The chain links TRBV20-1 to TRBJ2-5, with TRBD2 matching 7 bases. This CDR3 contains 14 residues. Germline values: CDR1 DFQATT, CDR2 SNEGSKA (reference sequence). Trimming at V came to 6 bases and at J to 5 bases, leaving 12 bases not matched to a gene. The CDR3 DNA follows: TGCAGTGCAACGTACGGGCAGGGAGGGGAGACCCAGTACTTC. Amino acid sequence: CSATYGQGGETQYF.

The rearrangement uses TRBV7-3 and TRBJ2-1; D is unresolved. The CDR3 has 14 amino acids. V lost 6 bases and J 6 bases, leaving 15 bases between the germline ends. Germline assignment: CDR1 SGHTA and CDR2 FQGTGA. The CDR3, as DNA: TGTGCCAGCAGTAGCCTAGGTAATAGCAATGAGCAGTTCTTC. Its translation: CASSSLGNSNEQFF.

The chain combines TRBV9 with TRBJ2-2; 9 bases align to TRBD1. The CDR3 has 18 amino acids. CDR1 SGDLS and CDR2 YYNGEE come from the germline V gene. V lost 6 bases, J lost 1 base, and 13 bases stayed unmatched. CDR3 amino acids: CASNAGTGLIRNTGELFF. In DNA form, the CDR3 reads TGTGCCAGCAACGCCGGGACAGGGTTAATCCGGAACACCGGGGAGCTGTTTTTT.

The chain has TRBV20-1 and TRBJ2-7, with 7 positions matching TRBD2. Germline CDR1 reads DFQATT; CDR2 reads SNEGSKA (reference sequence). V dropped 2 bases and J dropped 3; count of bases not matched to a gene: 4. The CDR3 is 13 residues long. As DNA, the CDR3 is TGCAGTGCTAGAACCGGGAGGATCTACGAGCAGTACTTC. Protein: CSARTGRIYEQYF.

The CDR3 nucleotides read TGCGCCAGCAGCTTGTCCTACGGGGTATACCAAGAGACCCAGTACTTC. Its protein product is CASSLSYGVYQETQYF. The chain joins TRBV5-1 to TRBJ2-5; a weak D match, TRBD2 (5 bases). The CDR3 length is 16 residues. Germline V gene data show CDR1 as SGHRS and CDR2 as YFSETQ. Trimming removed 1 base at V and 0 bases at J, with 13 bases between.

CDR3 sequence reads: CASSATSGYEQYF. CDR3 bases: TGTGCCAGCAGCGCGACTAGCGGCTACGAGCAGTACTTC. The chain is built from TRBV7-9 and TRBJ2-7, with 9 bases aligning to TRBD2. Trimming cost V 5 bases and J 3 bases; bases outside gene matches: 2. The CDR3 has 13 residues. CDR1 and CDR2 from the germline V gene are SEHNR and FQNEAQ (reference sequence).